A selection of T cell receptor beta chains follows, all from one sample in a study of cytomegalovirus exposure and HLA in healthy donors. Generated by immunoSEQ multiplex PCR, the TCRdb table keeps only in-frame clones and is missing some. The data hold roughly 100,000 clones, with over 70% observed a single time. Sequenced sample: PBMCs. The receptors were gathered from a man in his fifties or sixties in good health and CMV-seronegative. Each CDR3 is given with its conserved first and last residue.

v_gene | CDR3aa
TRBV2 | CASSETVSNQPQHF
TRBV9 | CASSAGPGQSLYEQYF
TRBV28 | CASSGYRGTGELFF
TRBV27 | CASSLGGKETQYF
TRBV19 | CASSSLGTGSADYGYTF
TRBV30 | CAWGPRPQETQYF
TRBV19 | CASSIDRLYGYTF
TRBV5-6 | CASFPTGAGSYNEQFF
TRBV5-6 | CASRQGASNTEAFF
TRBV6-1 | CASSLHMNTEAFF
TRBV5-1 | CASTSGRATYEQYF
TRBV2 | CASSEARGGQDEQYF
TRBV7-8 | CASSLGGGTGNTIYF
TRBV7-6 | CASSFGGQRNTEAFF
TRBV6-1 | CASSHRGQNTGELFF
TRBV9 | CASSETVINEKLFF
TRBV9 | CASSAGQGARGYTF
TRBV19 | CASSKSGTGFTGELFF
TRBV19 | CASSPTGFQNTGELFF
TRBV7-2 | CASSLVGGDSYTGELFF
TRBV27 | CASAKLGGNTEAFF
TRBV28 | CASTSRAWRDAFF
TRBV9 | CASSVVDNPLYGYTF
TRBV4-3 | CASSHSLGREYEQYF
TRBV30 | CAWSVRGDTQYF
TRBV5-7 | CATFGCGGEKLFF
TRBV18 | CASSPGQGARETQYF
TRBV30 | CAWSPGGQGANVLTF
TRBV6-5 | CASGGGHNSPLHF
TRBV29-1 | CSVARGDTQYF
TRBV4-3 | CASSPGRLAGLGTDTQYF
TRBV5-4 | CASSFSGRAEEQYF
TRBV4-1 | CASIPGTSGNIQCF
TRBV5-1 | CASSGQAMNTEAFF
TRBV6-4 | CASSDTGDRARGYTF
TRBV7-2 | CASSLTSGRMIRSYNEQFF
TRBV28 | CASRKGGGGGLAGTYEQYF
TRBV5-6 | CASSLAGPYGYTF
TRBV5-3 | CARSGGQGPPGVSGRTSYEQYF
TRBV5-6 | CASSLFVRGTGELFF
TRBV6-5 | CASSRGPGELFF
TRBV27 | CASSPLGQGGETQYF
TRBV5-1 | CASSFGQGREKLFF
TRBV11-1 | CASSLTGGSEKLFF
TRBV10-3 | CAISESGLAGSNEQFF
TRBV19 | CASSLRQGVNEAFF
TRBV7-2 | CASSSRDQPQHF
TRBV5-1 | CASSSRQGDAEAFF
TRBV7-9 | CASSLTGQPNSPLHF
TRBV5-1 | CASSSFQGNTEAFF
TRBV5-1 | CASSVSREYTDTQYF
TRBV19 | CASSLAGTGNNEQFF
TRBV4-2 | CASSQGGTQWTIRYGYTF
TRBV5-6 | CASSIRGFTEAFF